This T cell receptor beta chain was found in a study of blood T cell repertoires in COVID-19. In the study overall: From T cells, B-cell-depleted T cells, or PBMCs came the material, which was cDNA or gDNA.

TCRdb's copy holds only in-frame clones and misses some; the assay was immunoSEQ multiplex PCR. The sample has a few hundred thousand clones, about 85% seen once. The sequence was obtained from a man between 40 and 49 years old with acute or convalescent COVID-19. Sequencing input: peripheral blood.

Here the CDR3 DNA reads TGTGCCAGCTCAACGGAGACAGGATACGATACGCAGTATTTT. Translation: CASSTETGYDTQYF. V and J are TRBV18 and TRBJ2-3; possibly TRBD1 for D (6 bases). Germline values: CDR1 KGHSH, CDR2 LQKENI. CDR3 length: 14 residues. Between the trimmed V and J ends, which lost 5 bases and 6 bases, there was a span of 15 bases.